This T cell receptor (beta chain) stems from a study of T cells in Graves' hyperthyroidism and ophthalmopathy (dated by TCRdb to the late 2010s). At the level of the whole study: Peripheral blood was collected at initial diagnosis, before any treatment. After blood sampling, hyperthyroidism patients were treated with methimazole at a starting dose of 30 mg daily, and ophthalmopathy patients were treated with high-dose intravenous methylprednisolone. In more than 5 Graves' hyperthyroidism patients, the study also compared T-cell repertoires from thyroid tissue with T-cell repertoires from blood. The 75 to 100 discovery patients were divided at random into training and test sets in a 7:3 ratio. To identify TCR V-J signatures that set the groups apart, the researchers used a discovery cohort of about a hundred patients, made up of around 40 with Graves' ophthalmopathy and some 60 with stable Graves' hyperthyroidism. According to the paper, TCR Vbeta CDR3 sequencing was carried out on 135 peripheral blood samples, which came from around 43 ophthalmopathy, around 75 hyperthyroidism and approximately 17 progressor patients. Prospective prediction of ophthalmopathy was tested in an independent validation cohort consisting of 18 to 20 hyperthyroidism patients and over 15 patients who later progressed to ophthalmopathy.

The TCR beta CDR3 regions were amplified from RNA transcripts. For the first round of RT-PCR on the TCR CDR3, the HTBI primer set was used together with the Qiagen OneStep RT-PCR kit. Libraries were constructed in a second round of multiplex PCR, after which size selection and purification were carried out. Paired-end sequencing of the libraries was performed with 100 bp reads on an Illumina HiSeq2000. The source study handled its data this way. SOAPnuke was used to process the raw data, throwing out any read that contained adapters or uncalled bases, had a mean Phred below 15, or lacked an exact constant-primer or identifier match. COPE v1.2.5 was used to merge high-quality paired reads, and clonotypes were defined as unique nucleotide sequences. MiTCR v1.1 was used to align the clonotypes against IMGT TRBV, TRBD and TRBJ reference segments. The analysis included only V-J combinations with a frequency above 0.0001, which together covered 99% to 99.2% of the repertoires. A TCS score was defined as the ratio between F50 (clonal expansion) and ExV (chaos), using BLOSUM62-based TCRdist between CDR3 peptides within each V-J. Welch's t-statistics and random forest reduced several hundred V-J features to 10 to 15, which were used in a naive Bayes classifier (R e1071). TCRdb took the public reads, trimmed them with fastp at Q25, ran MiXCR for clone calling and kept in-frame beta chains. Duplicate CDR3 protein sequences are folded into a single record with the most common DNA and genes. The V and J calls reflect TCRdb's pipeline rather than the authors' work. The sample yields hundreds of thousands of distinct CDR3 sequences; around 15% were counted once. The ten biggest clones cover more than 8.5% of the sample.

This clonotype occurred once. There is no known antigen for this receptor. Base quality data are lacking; no much larger clone is found one base away. One read alone provides weak support. Graves' hyperthyroidism was defined as stable when no progression to ophthalmopathy occurred over 18 months of follow-up. Hyperthyroidism patients were newly diagnosed, had a disease duration of under 2 months, and were aged 18 to 65 years. Exclusion was applied to patients with uncontrolled infections, other autoimmune diseases, pregnancy or lactation. Diagnoses were based on clinical symptoms, serum thyroxine and TRAb, thyroid ultrasound and orbital computed tomography. PBMCs were separated from 8 to 10 ml of fresh peripheral blood using Ficoll-Paque density gradient centrifugation. Trizol reagent was used to extract total RNA, and RNA quality was then checked on an Agilent 2100 Bioanalyzer. Summary of the overall study and its limitations: Most expanded thyroid clonotypes (frequency above 0.001) were also found in blood, which suggests that blood repertoires may mirror thyroid immune responses. Sample size was not statistically predetermined, and blinding of investigators to group allocation was not performed. During validation, the model predicted progression to ophthalmopathy a median of approximately six months ahead of onset, with around 71% sensitivity and almost 75% specificity. A model built on a 13 V-J signature distinguished ophthalmopathy from stable hyperthyroidism, reaching about 88% sensitivity and approximately 81% specificity in cross-validation and 80%/75% in testing.

From the cysteine up to the phenylalanine, the CDR3 has a length of 12 residues. Solely the CDR3 DNA is kept, with 36 bases framed from the first base. The trim is 0 bases for V and 4 bases for J, with a gap of 6 bases between the germline ends. In the germline V gene (reference sequence), CDR1 corresponds to GTSNPN and CDR2 to SVGIG. The receptor's source is a woman aged 18-30 years with Graves' hyperthyroidism. The sample taken for sequencing was blood. The receptor chain draws on TRBV30 and TRBJ2-5, with no reliable assignment of the D segment. The CDR3 in this case is CAWSVFVETQYF. The nucleotide sequence is TGTGCCTGGAGTGTATTCGTAGAGACCCAGTACTTC.